This TCR beta chain is from a study of blood T cells in healthy people across ages. The authors ran a second PCR of 7 to 11 cycles using a sample-barcoded 5' primer and a J-beta primer mix. MiXCR, run by TCRdb on the 5' RACE reads, gives a single entry per CDR3 protein. This table has hundreds of thousands of distinct CDR3 sequences, 40% to 50% appearing once. The source material was blood. This receptor was obtained from a man aged 60 to 69 in good health.

For the CDR3, the DNA is TGTGCCAGCAGTTTCCTCACAGGGGCGGACGGGGCCAACGTCCTGACTTTC. The encoded protein is CASSFLTGADGANVLTF. V is TRBV27 and J is TRBJ2-6, with 7 bases aligning to TRBD1. The V gene end was trimmed by 3 bases and the J gene end by 4 bases; junction bases not matched to a gene: 9. CDR3 size: 17 residues. The germline V gene has CDR1 MNHEY and CDR2 SMNVEV (reference sequence).